This T cell receptor beta chain was captured in a study of T-cell reconstitution after alpha-beta-depleted transplantation in children. Study outcomes and limitations: It was newly produced T cells that mostly accounted for T-cell counts and diversity one year after transplant.

This clonotype was counted only a few times. Its antigen is not known. The germline V gene has CDR1 SGHVS and CDR2 FQNEAQ. The length of the CDR3 is 14 residues. Germline trimming cut 7 bases from V and 10 bases from J; bases unmatched to any gene: 7. Unique molecular identifiers were built into the TCRbeta library. Via MiXCR, TCRdb re-called the PCR reads, giving one row per CDR3 protein. The table has hundreds of thousands of distinct CDR3 sequences, roughly 13% seen once. The specimen comprised PBMCs, mostly from graft donor cells, sampled 360 days after TCRalphabeta/CD19-depleted stem cell transplant. The chain combines TRBV7-8 with TRBJ2-1; 13 positions agree with TRBD2. The TCR sequence derives from a male patient younger than 18 who had a stem cell transplant for acute myeloid leukemia, so the T cells may come from the graft donor. This CDR3 is CASNRLAGGWEQFF. CDR3 nucleotides: TGTGCCAGCAACCGACTAGCGGGAGGTTGGGAGCAGTTCTTC. Variable domain in full (rest from reference TRBV7-8 and TRBJ2-1): GAGVSQSPRYKVAKRGQDVALRCDPISGHVSLFWYQQALGQGPEFLTYFQNEAQLDKSGLPSDRFFAERPEGSVSTLKIQRTQQEDSAVYLCASNRLAGGWEQFFGPGTRLTVL.